The T cell receptor (beta chain) described here comes from a study of Graves' ophthalmopathy and Graves' hyperthyroidism. Amplification from RNA transcripts yielded the TCR beta CDR3 regions. The library came from an HTBI-primed first-round RT-PCR and a second-round multiplex PCR. TCRdb reanalysed the multiplex PCR reads using MiXCR and keeps one entry per CDR3 protein. This table has some 410,000 distinct CDR3 sequences, over 20% appearing once. The study's findings and limits: Ophthalmopathy progression cases were predicted by the model with about 70% sensitivity and 72% to 85% specificity.

J lost 4 bases, V lost 5 bases, and 3 bases had no gene match. CDR1 and CDR2 (germline): GTSNPN, SVGIG (reference sequence). This CDR3 has 12 residues. Researchers classed hyperthyroidism as stable given no ophthalmopathy within 18 months of follow-up. In its sample, this clonotype was seen many times. As yet, its antigen is unknown. The chain links TRBV30 to TRBJ1-2; 8 bases match TRBD1. The clonotype was recovered from a woman in her late teens or twenties with stable Graves' hyperthyroidism. The sequencing input was peripheral blood. Here the CDR3 DNA reads TGTGCCTGGGGACAGGGATTCTATGGCTACACCTTC. This translates into CAWGQGFYGYTF.